This paragraph covers one T cell receptor beta chain sequence. The data were taken from a study of Ad26.COV2.S vaccination and SARS-CoV-2 variants. Germline V gene sequence: CDR1 SQVTM, CDR2 ANQGSEA. This CDR3 has 12 amino acids. The ends were cut back, 5 bases at V and 6 bases at J, with 14 bases in the middle. Treatment denoted: over 15 received Ad26.COV2.S at low or high dose, single or two shots; five or six received placebo; per-sample allocation not given. Material that was analyzed had been drawn on day 63 after the first vaccine or placebo injection. Generated by immunoSEQ multiplex PCR, the TCRdb table keeps only in-frame clones and is missing some. There are about 430,000 clones in the sample; 90% occur only once, and 10% to 15% lies in the top ten.

This receptor was identified in a person aged 18 to 59 who received the Ad26.COV2.S COVID-19 vaccine or a placebo. This specimen was peripheral blood, taken in a trial of Ad26.COV2.S vaccine versus placebo. The V call is TRBV29-1, the J call TRBJ2-7; possibly TRBD1 for D (6 bases). CDR3 amino acids: CSVTNTGFEQYF. Here the CDR3 DNA reads TGCAGCGTTACCAATACAGGGTTCGAGCAGTACTTC.